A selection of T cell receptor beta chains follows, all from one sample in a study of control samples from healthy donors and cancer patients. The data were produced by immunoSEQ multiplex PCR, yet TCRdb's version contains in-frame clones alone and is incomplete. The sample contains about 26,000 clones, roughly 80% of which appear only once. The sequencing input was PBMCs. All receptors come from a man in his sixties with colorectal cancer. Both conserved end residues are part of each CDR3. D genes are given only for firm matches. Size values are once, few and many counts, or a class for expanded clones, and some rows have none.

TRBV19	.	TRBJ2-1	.	TGTGCCAGTAAGTTGGTTGGACCTTACAATGAGCAGTTCTTC	CASKLVGPYNEQFF
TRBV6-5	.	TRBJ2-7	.	TGTGCCACCTACCCTTTGACAGGTCAGGGGCGCGAGCAGTACTTC	CATYPLTGQGREQYF
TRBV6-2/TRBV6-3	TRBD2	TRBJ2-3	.	TGTGCCAGCAGTTATTTAGGGGCTAGCGGGGCCACAGATACGCAGTATTTT	CASSYLGASGATDTQYF
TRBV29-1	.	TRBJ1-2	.	TGCAGCGTTGAAGATCTGTACTATGGCTACACCTTC	CSVEDLYYGYTF
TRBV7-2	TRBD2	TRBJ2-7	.	TGTGCCAGCAGCGAGCCGGGACTAGCGGGGGGGAGGGGGGAGCAGTACTTC	CASSEPGLAGGRGEQYF
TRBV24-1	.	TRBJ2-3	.	TGTGCCACCAGCAGGGGCCGGACTAGCACAGATACGCAGTATTTT	CATSRGRTSTDTQYF
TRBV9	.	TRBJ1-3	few	TGTGCCAGCACCCCTGGAAGCTCTGGAAACACCATATATTTT	CASTPGSSGNTIYF
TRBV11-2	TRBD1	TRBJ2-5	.	TGTGCCAGCAGCTTAGGGGACAGGGTCAGATTTGAAGAGACCCAGTACTTC	CASSLGDRVRFEETQYF
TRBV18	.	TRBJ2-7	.	TGTGCCAGCTCACGGACAGTTTCCTACGAGCAGTACTTC	CASSRTVSYEQYF
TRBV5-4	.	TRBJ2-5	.	TGTGCCAGCAGCTTGGATCCGGGGAACCAAGAGACCCAGTACTTC	CASSLDPGNQETQYF
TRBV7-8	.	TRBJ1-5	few	TGTGCCAGCAGCTCTAAGAGGACGGATAGCAATCAGCCCCAGCATTTT	CASSSKRTDSNQPQHF
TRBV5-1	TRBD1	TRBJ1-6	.	TGCGCCAGCAGCCCAGACAGGGGACGGTCCTATAATTCACCCCTCCACTTT	CASSPDRGRSYNSPLHF
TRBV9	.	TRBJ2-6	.	TGTGCCAGCAGCGTACTTTCTGGGGCCAACGTCCTGACTTTC	CASSVLSGANVLTF
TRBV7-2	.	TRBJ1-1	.	TGTGCCAGCAGCTCTAGGGGACGGATGAACACTGAAGCTTTCTTT	CASSSRGRMNTEAFF
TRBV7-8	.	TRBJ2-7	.	TGTGCCAGCAGCCGTAGGAGGGACAGCTTCTCCTACGAGCAGTACTTC	CASSRRRDSFSYEQYF
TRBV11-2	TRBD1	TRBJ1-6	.	TGTGCCAGCAGATCACTACGTCCGGGACAGGCAGCGGGTTCACCCCTCCACTTT	CASRSLRPGQAAGSPLHF
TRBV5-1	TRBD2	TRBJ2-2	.	TGCGCCAGCAGCACACTAGCGGGGGACTCCGGGGAGCCGTTTTTT	CASSTLAGDSGEPFF
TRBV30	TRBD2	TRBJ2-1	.	TGTGCCTGGAGTGTGGGCGGGGGGCTCTACAATGAGCAGTTCTTC	CAWSVGGGLYNEQFF
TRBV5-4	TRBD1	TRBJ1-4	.	TGTGCCAGCAGCTTCCCAGGGGGGAGTGAAAAACTGTTTTTT	CASSFPGGSEKLFF
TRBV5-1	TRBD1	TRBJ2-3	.	TGCGCCAGCAGCTTGGCCTATAGGGGAAGACAGGGTACAGATACGCAGTATTTT	CASSLAYRGRQGTDTQYF
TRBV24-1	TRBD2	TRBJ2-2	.	TGTGCCACCAGCGGACTAGCGGGGGGGCCGGGCACCGGGGAGCTGTTTTTT	CATSGLAGGPGTGELFF
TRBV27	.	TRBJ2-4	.	TGTGCCAGCAGCAGAGGGGGGGTCAACATTCAGTACTTC	CASSRGGVNIQYF
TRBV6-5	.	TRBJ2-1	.	TGTGCCAGCAGTTACGGAGGCAGGGGCTCCTACAATGAGCAGTTCTTC	CASSYGGRGSYNEQFF
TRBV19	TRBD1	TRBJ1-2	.	TGTGCCAGTAGTATAGCCTCGACAGGGGGCCATGGCTACACCTTC	CASSIASTGGHGYTF
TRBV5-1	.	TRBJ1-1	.	TGCGCCAGCAGCTTGGAAAGTGCGGGGGGATACACTGAAGCTTTCTTT	CASSLESAGGYTEAFF
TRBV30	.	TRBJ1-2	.	TGTGCCTGGAGTGTAAACTATGGCTACACCTTC	CAWSVNYGYTF
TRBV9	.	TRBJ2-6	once	TGTGCCAGCAGCGGTCATATCGAGGCGCTCTCTGGGGCCAACGTCCTGACTTTC	CASSGHIEALSGANVLTF
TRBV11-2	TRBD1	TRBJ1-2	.	TGTGCCAGCAGCCAAGACTTACAGGGGGCGTATGGCTACACCTTC	CASSQDLQGAYGYTF
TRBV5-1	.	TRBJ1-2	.	TGCGCCAGCAGCTATGGGGAAGTGGCCTATGGCTACACCTTC	CASSYGEVAYGYTF
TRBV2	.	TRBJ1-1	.	TGTGCCAGCAGTGTGGGGGTAGGAACTGAAGCTTTCTTT	CASSVGVGTEAFF
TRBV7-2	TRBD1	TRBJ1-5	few	TGTGCCAGCAGCTTACTGGGACAGGCTAGCAATCAGCCCCAGCATTTT	CASSLLGQASNQPQHF
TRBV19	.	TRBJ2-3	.	TGTGCCAGTAGTCCAGGGAACTACGCCACAGATACGCAGTATTTT	CASSPGNYATDTQYF
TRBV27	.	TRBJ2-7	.	TGTGCCAGCAGCCCAGGACAGTCATACGAGCAGTACTTC	CASSPGQSYEQYF
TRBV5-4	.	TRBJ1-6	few	TGTGCCAGCCGATTAGACAGAGCCGAGAATTCACCCCTCCACTTT	CASRLDRAENSPLHF
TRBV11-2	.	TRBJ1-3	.	TGTGCCAGCAGCCCCTCTCGGGGCGGAAACACCATATATTTT	CASSPSRGGNTIYF
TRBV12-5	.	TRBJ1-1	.	TGTGCTAGTGGCCGGGGGTGGGAAGCTTTCTTT	CASGRGWEAFF
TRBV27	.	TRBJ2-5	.	TGTGCCAGCAGTTTACGGGGTGAGACCCAGTACTTC	CASSLRGETQYF
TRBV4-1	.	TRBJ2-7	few	TGCGCCAGCAGCCAAGAACGGACAGCCTCCTACGAGCAGTACTTC	CASSQERTASYEQYF
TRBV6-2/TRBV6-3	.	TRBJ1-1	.	TGTACCAGCAGTTATGCATTGCGGTTGATGGGCACTGAAGCTTTCTTT	CTSSYALRLMGTEAFF
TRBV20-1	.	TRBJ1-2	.	TGCAGTGCTTCAGGACAGAATGGCTACACCTTC	CSASGQNGYTF
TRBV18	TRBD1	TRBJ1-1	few	TGTGCCAGCTCATCTCAGACAGGGGAAAACACTGAAGCTTTCTTT	CASSSQTGENTEAFF
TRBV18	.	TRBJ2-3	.	TGTGCCAGCTCACCCGGGACTCCTGATACGCAGTATTTT	CASSPGTPDTQYF
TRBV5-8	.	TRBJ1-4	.	TGTGCCAGCAGCCCGGAGGCAGAAAAACTGTTTTTT	CASSPEAEKLFF
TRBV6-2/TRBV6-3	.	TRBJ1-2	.	TGTGCCAGCAGTTATTTACGTCTGCCGTATGGCTACACCTTC	CASSYLRLPYGYTF
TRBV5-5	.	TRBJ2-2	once	TGTGCCAGCAGCTTGCTCCGGGACGGGAACACCGGGGAGCTGTTTTTT	CASSLLRDGNTGELFF
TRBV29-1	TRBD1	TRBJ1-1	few	TGCAGCGTCCTTACGACAGGGAGGAACACTGAAGCTTTCTTT	CSVLTTGRNTEAFF